This TCR beta chain derives from a study of cytomegalovirus exposure and HLA in healthy donors (dated by TCRdb to about 2017). Background for the entire study: An earlier analysis of more than 550 of the donors reported approximately 280 Gb of sequence data and 95 million to 120 million unique TCR beta sequences obtained from around 190 million T cells. A separate validation cohort of 100 to 150 different subjects was used in addition to the approximately 700-subject first cohort. Every discovery cohort repertoire had been produced on one sequencing platform. Rather than using new phenotypic data, the later analysis identified candidate immune exposures from TCR beta sequences and from how often those sequences occurred across donors. In a later genetic analysis, genome-wide SNP genotypes for about 65% of the roughly 670 donors were used, and that subset was treated as a discovery cohort. The study used immunosequencing to profile the T cell repertoires of 670 or so subjects and linked those repertoires to cytomegalovirus serostatus. Among the roughly 400 genotyped donors, under 90% belonged to the genetic ancestry cluster associated with self-reported Caucasian donors. Among 300 to 450 genotyped donors of the cohort, an average of roughly 240,000 unique TCR beta nucleotide sequences were sequenced per donor, around 20% of them non-productive. Around 320 gigabases of sequencing data and approximately 93 million unique TCR sequences were included in an early release covering roughly 600 HLA-typed donors. An earlier analysis of about 620 of the donors applied high-throughput TCR beta sequencing to assess whether each TCR beta V gene segment acted as functional or pseudogenic. HLA typing covered class I and class II loci at four-digit resolution. The number of typed donors differed by locus: roughly 629-630 for A, B, C, DRB1 and DQB1; approximately 520 for DQA1; roughly 600 for DPA1; and about 470 for DPB1. High-throughput TCR immunosequencing, statistical association of individual TCRs with disease status, and machine learning were combined to predict cytomegalovirus infection status. In a later analysis, previously published TCR beta repertoires from 600 to 850 donors were re-analyzed and high-resolution HLA genotyping was added so that TCR occurrence patterns could be studied. Several DR-DQ haplotypes were treated as single units for association and clustering because of strong linkage in the cohort. The study was designed to test whether signatures of past pathogen exposure could be identified by cataloging public T cell receptors. Alongside the repertoire data, information on donor age, sex, ethnicity and CMV serostatus was compiled.

As regards this clone: What this receptor recognizes is not known. Within one base of it there is no much larger clone, and no base qualities were kept.

Overall results and qualifications from the work: Roughly 17 rarely observed V segments, including chromosome 9 orphons, were excluded from the earlier analysis of a few hundred of the donors because counts were too low. In this cohort, only TCR beta chains were sequenced, and detectable features were limited by the absence of alpha or paired-chain data. Compared with equally common non-associated chains, HLA-associated TCR beta chains in a later analysis were more clonally expanded and had lower generation probabilities. The presence/absence analyses assumed that sequencing depth was roughly uniform across donors, and that assumption may not be true. Some IMGT-functional V segments, including TRBV6-2 and TRBV6-3, could not be distinguished by the 87-base-pair reads and were therefore excluded. At a false discovery rate of 0.05, a later analysis linked about 17,000 TCR beta sequences to specific HLA alleles. The study gave a list of about 170 TCR beta chains associated with cytomegalovirus. Immune exposure information for the cohort was limited to CMV serostatus. A further reported finding was that TCR beta sequences accurately predicted the HLA-A and HLA-B alleles for most subjects in the first cohort. An association between a missense DCLRE1C variant and V-gene and J-gene trimming of TCR beta chains was found in a later genetic analysis and replicated in an independent cohort. According to a later analysis, most CMV-associated TCR beta chains appeared to be HLA-restricted, and the HLA associations seemed to be driven largely by CMV exposure. In an earlier analysis of about 600 of the donors, most TCR beta V segments appeared in productive rearrangements about 90% or about 30% of the time, broadly matching IMGT annotations. A cluster of highly shared sequence variants was judged likely to represent a technical artifact of the sequencing pipeline. Compared with the roughly 670-donor mean, donors in an Asian-associated ancestry cluster had fewer N-insertions in productive TCRs, according to a later genetic analysis. A later analysis found that TCR association rates varied across HLA loci, with DRB1 alleles showing the most associated TCRs and HLA-C alleles the fewest. Because some donors lacked HLA typing at each locus, the association tests relied only on the typed subset. Cytomegalovirus status was reported to be diagnosed by the classifier with high specificity and sensitivity in both the original and validation cohorts. Linkage disequilibrium might explain the correlated functional status among segregating V segments, but an unknown experimental factor could not be ruled out. Most TCR sequences were observed very rarely across donors, whereas some public TCRs were present in many individuals. When HLA alleles, especially DR and DQ, strongly co-occurred, TCR associations were difficult to assign to individual alleles. A few of the identified cytomegalovirus-associated TCR beta chains were confirmed in vitro to be specific for cytomegalovirus antigens. According to a later analysis, parvovirus B19, influenza, CMV and Epstein-Barr virus appeared linked to several top co-occurrence clusters. It was suggested by the authors that the approach could potentially be generalized to other disease states and immunological phenotypes.

V gives up 10 bases and J gives up 12 bases, and the segment between their germline ends measures 19 bases. CDR1 and CDR2 are read off the germline V gene (reference sequence) as MNHNY and SVGAGI. CDR3 length: 12 amino acids, cysteine to phenylalanine. Only the CDR3 region is kept as DNA, spanning 36 bases read in frame from base 1. Receptor amplification or capture employed the immunoSEQ multiplex PCR assay. For the multiplex PCR, a mixture combining 60 forward primers for TCR Vbeta segments and 13 reverse primers for TCR Jbeta segments was used. The CDR3 region of rearranged TCR beta genes was amplified from genomic DNA with a multiplex PCR assay. The Illumina HiSeq System was used to sequence the amplified TCR beta libraries as 87-base-pair reads. Processing in the source paper ran as follows. A later analysis counted about 80 million unique TCR beta chains across the 650 to 800 repertoires, and around 9.9 million of these chains were shared by at least two donors. Raw reads were error-corrected and collapsed into unique sequences by a nearest-neighbor algorithm in which closely related sequences were merged to remove PCR and sequencing errors. Alignment of CDR3 sequences to IMGT reference sequences was used to assign V, D and J gene segments. For a sequence to be retained, at least a six-nucleotide match to both a V gene segment and a J gene segment was required. Rearrangements were called productive when the CDR3 lacked stop codons and stayed in frame with V and J; all others were non-productive. CDR3 was defined according to IMGT convention as the region running from the second conserved V-encoded cysteine to the conserved J-encoded phenylalanine. The earlier analysis of some 550 of the donors excluded any sequence lacking an unambiguous match to a single V gene segment. In an earlier analysis of roughly 600 of the donors, a V segment was called functional when productive rearrangements were above 56.7%, and segregating when the standard deviation between donors exceeded 5%. A statistical classification framework was built to diagnose cytomegalovirus status from the catalog of TCR beta chain sequences. In a later analysis, TCR nucleotide sequences were compared against IMGT/GENE-DB human TR gene sequences so that V and J genes could be assigned. The TCRdist pipeline was used in a later analysis to assign CDR3 sequences and most-parsimonious VDJ recombination scenarios. A later analysis defined each TCR beta chain by its CDR3 amino acid sequence plus V-gene family, and excluded reads lacking a unique V-gene family. As a way to deal with suspected cross-contamination and a sequencing artifact, a later analysis dropped 640 or so nucleotide sequences that were highly shared and had low generation probability. In a later analysis, a clonal expansion index was calculated for each public chain from normalized within-repertoire ranks of inferred template counts. Generation probabilities in a later analysis came from a VDJ recombination model fitted to out-of-frame rearrangements, and those results were checked against IGoR. Hypergeometric tests were used in a later analysis to score TCR-TCR, TCR-HLA and TCR-CMV co-occurrence, with a repertoire-size bias correction applied to the TCR pairs. A later analysis estimated false discovery rates by permuting HLA or CMV assignments 20 times. In a later analysis, co-occurring TCRs were grouped using DBSCAN, with TCRdist sequence similarity added in when clustering inside HLA-allele-positive subsets. Co-occurrence clustering excluded repertoires with fewer than 30,000 or more than 120,000 public chains, plus five with anomalous nucleotide sharing. Here the immuneACCESS table is served through TCRdb, limited to in-frame sequences with V and J called. Missing clones are a known gap in these copies; in checked studies unresolved V genes cover under half, and the rest lacks a known reason. V and J calls and clone size are as listed in that table; D and trimming were resolved from the DNA. This sample is represented by about 37,000 clones; roughly 81% of them were singletons. Almost 9.5% of the sample rests with the top ten.

The cohort comprised fewer than 700 healthy bone marrow donors. At the time of sampling, every cohort member was nominally healthy, though immune exposures that went unrecorded were likely present. The donor tested CMV seronegative, placing the donor among the 350 to 400 seronegative members of the cohort. A peripheral blood sample was collected from each donor, and TCR beta sequencing was performed on peripheral blood mononuclear cells. The Qiagen DNeasy Blood Extraction Kit was used to extract genomic DNA from the blood cell samples. Specimen: PBMCs. The chain joins TRBV6-6 to TRBJ2-1; the best D guess is TRBD1, with 5 bases matching. This clonotype originated in a woman in her thirties or forties in good health and CMV-seronegative. The DNA is TGTGCCACGGGCCCAGGGTCATCTGGGCAGTTCTTC. This translates into CATGPGSSGQFF.